A single sample is the source of the 5 T cell receptor beta chains below, sequenced in a study of human T cells and chemical hapten exposure. In TCRdb, the 5' RACE reads were re-called with MiXCR into one record per CDR3 protein. The sample carries about 81,000 distinct CDR3 sequences, 6.5% to 8.5% recorded once. Whole blood that had not been fractionated was the source of extracted total RNA. The origin of the receptors is a male donor in good health.

This clonotype was counted ten times or more. The chain uses TRBV7-2 and TRBJ2-7; TRBD2 matches 14 bases. Germline V gene sequence: CDR1 SGHTA, CDR2 FQGNSA. With V trimmed by 5 bases and J by 5 bases, 11 bases remained unmatched. The CDR3 sequence is 17 residues long. The CDR3 nucleotides are TGTGCCAGCAGCCCATTCGGGACTAGCGGGAGTACCGACGAGCAGTACTTC. This codes for CASSPFGTSGSTDEQYF.

This clonotype was detected many times. The chain recombines TRBV18 with TRBJ2-5; the D is unclear. Germline V gene sequence: CDR1 KGHSH, CDR2 LQKENI. This CDR3 contains 14 residues. With 3 bases removed from V and 3 bases from J, the gap between germline ends came to 11 bases. In nucleotides, the CDR3 is TGTGCCAGCTCACCCCGGCCGAGCGAAGAGACCCAGTACTTC. It specifies CASSPRPSEETQYF.

This clonotype showed up many times. A read error may produce the germline difference seen at one junction end. V and J are TRBV12-3 or TRBV12-4 and TRBJ2-1, with D uncertain. This CDR3 spans 11 amino acids. CDR3 in amino acids: CASSLNNEQFF. DNA of the CDR3: TGCGCCAGCAGCTTGAACAATGAGCAGTTCTTC.

The table lists this clonotype with many counts. CDR3 loop: CASSYPGGNQETQYF. The CDR3 DNA follows: TGTGCCAGCAGTTACCCCGGGGGGAACCAAGAGACCCAGTACTTC. The genes are TRBV6-5 and TRBJ2-5, with 7 bases identical to TRBD2. This CDR3 spans 15 amino acids. The V gene end was trimmed by 2 bases and the J gene end by 0 bases; junction bases not matched to a gene: 3. CDR1 and CDR2 from the germline V gene are MNHEY and SVGAGI.

V gene TRBV11-2 combines with J gene TRBJ2-7; D is ambiguous. The V end lost 3 bases, the J end lost 4 bases, and 13 bases lay between the germline ends. The CDR3 spans 14 residues. Germline CDR1 and CDR2: SGHAT and FQNNGV. CDR3 coding DNA: TGTGCCAGCAGCTTTACAGCCCGACTGTACGAGCAGTACTTC. Translation gives CASSFTARLYEQYF.